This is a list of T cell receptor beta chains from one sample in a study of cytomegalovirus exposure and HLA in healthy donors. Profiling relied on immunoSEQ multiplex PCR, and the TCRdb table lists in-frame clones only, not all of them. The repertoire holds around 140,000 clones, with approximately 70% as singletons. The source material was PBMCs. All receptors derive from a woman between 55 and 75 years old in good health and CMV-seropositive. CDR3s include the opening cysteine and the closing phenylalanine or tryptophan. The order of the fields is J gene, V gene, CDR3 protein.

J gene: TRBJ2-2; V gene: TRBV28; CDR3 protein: CASTEGQGSTGELFF
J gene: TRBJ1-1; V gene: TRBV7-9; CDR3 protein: CASSLGRSHIGNTEAFF
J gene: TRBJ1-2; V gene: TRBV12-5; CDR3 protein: CASGQDRGNYGYTF
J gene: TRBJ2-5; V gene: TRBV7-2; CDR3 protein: CATGVGDRVRQETQYF
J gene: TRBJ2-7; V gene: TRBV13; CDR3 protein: CASSLRAGEGYEQYF
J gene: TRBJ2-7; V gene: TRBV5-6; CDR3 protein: CASSWGTPTPYEQYF
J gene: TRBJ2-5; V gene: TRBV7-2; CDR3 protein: CASSPSGGSTETQYF
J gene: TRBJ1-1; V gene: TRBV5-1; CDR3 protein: CASSSNTGNTEAFF
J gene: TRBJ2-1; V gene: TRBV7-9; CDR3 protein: CASSSGLAGDREPFF
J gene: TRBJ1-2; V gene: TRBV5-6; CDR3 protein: CASSPETGSNYGYTF
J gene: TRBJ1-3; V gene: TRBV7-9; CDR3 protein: CASSGATSGNTIYF
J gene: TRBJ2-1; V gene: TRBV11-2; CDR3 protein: CASSFVASGRVIHEQFF
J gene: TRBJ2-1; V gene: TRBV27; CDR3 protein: CASSRLAGTYNEQFF
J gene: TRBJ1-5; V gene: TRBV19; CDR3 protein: CASSIVQGQPQHF
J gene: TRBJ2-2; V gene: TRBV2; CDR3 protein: CASSEGLYTGELFF
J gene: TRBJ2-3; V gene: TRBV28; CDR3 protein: CASRDDRPDTQYF